Sequencing of this T cell receptor (beta chain) was carried out in a study of cytomegalovirus exposure and HLA in healthy donors. This PCR relied on a set of 60 Vbeta primers and 13 Jbeta primers. This table comes from immunoSEQ multiplex PCR, and its TCRdb copy is limited to in-frame clones, with some not included. The table lists 110,000 to 150,000 clones. V was cut by 0 bases and J by 8 bases, with 16 bases left in between. The germline V gene has CDR1 MNHEY and CDR2 SVGAGI. The CDR3 contains 15 residues. The gene calls are TRBV6-5 and TRBJ1-2; perhaps TRBD1 as D (6 bases). This TCR came from a male donor in good health and CMV-seronegative. The sequencing sample was made of PBMCs. This chain's CDR3 is CASSYSEDSPRGYTF. CDR3 nucleotide sequence: TGTGCCAGCAGTTACTCGGAGGACAGTCCTAGAGGCTACACCTTC.